The 28 T cell receptor beta chains below come from one sample, sequenced in a study of cytotoxic CD8 clonotypes in ibrutinib-treated CLL. Here immunoSEQ multiplex PCR was the method, and the copy in TCRdb shows in-frame clones only, minus some. This table has 35,000 to 45,000 clones, about 70% appearing once. The sample in question was PBMCs, obtained after 12 months of ibrutinib treatment. The receptors were sampled from a human donor with chronic lymphocytic leukemia.

This clone was counted between two and nine times. The chain links TRBV7-9 to TRBJ2-2; 11 bases agree with TRBD2. The trim removed 5 bases at V and 4 bases at J, leaving 3 bases unmatched. Germline V lookup: CDR1 SEHNR, CDR2 FQNEAQ (reference sequence). The CDR3 is made up of 15 amino acids. Here the CDR3 DNA reads TGTGCCAGCAGCCTAGGACTAGCGGGCACCGGGGAGCTGTTTTTT. This gives the protein CASSLGLAGTGELFF.

The V call is TRBV19, the J call TRBJ2-4, with TRBD1 matching 8 bases. Germline values: CDR1 LNHDA, CDR2 SQIVND (reference sequence). V dropped 4 bases and J dropped 1; count of bases not matched to a gene: 9. The CDR3 is made up of 17 amino acids. CDR3 nucleotides: TGTGCCAGTAGTAGCCCTCTCAGGGGGCGCGCCAAAAACATTCAGTACTTC. It is translated as CASSSPLRGRAKNIQYF.

This clone has a single count. V usage is TRBV9 and J usage is TRBJ2-1, with D possibly being TRBD2 (7 bases). With 7 bases removed from V and 0 bases from J, the gap between germline ends came to 14 bases. Germline CDR1 and CDR2: SGDLS and YYNGEE. This CDR3 has 15 residues. CDR3 sequence: CASSGGANSYNEQFF. As DNA, the CDR3 is TGTGCCAGCTCTGGGGGGGCGAACTCCTACAATGAGCAGTTCTTC.

This clone occurred once. This sequence joins TRBV7-2 and TRBJ2-3; TRBD1 is a possible D gene (6 bases). V lost 3 bases and J lost 8, with 15 bases in between. The CDR3 spans 14 residues. Germline CDR1 is SGHTA and CDR2 is FQGNSA. CDR3 bases: TGTGCCAGCAGCTTCGACGCCCTAGGGGGTACGCAGTATTTT. Protein product: CASSFDALGGTQYF. Supplemented by reference TRBV7-2 and TRBJ2-3, the full variable domain reads GAGVSQSPSNKVTEKGKDVELRCDPISGHTALYWYRQSLGQGLEFLIYFQGNSAPDKSGLPSDRFSAERTGGSVSTLTIQRTQQEDSAVYLCASSFDALGGTQYFGPGTRLTVL.

The rearrangement joins TRBV9 to TRBJ2-3; D may be TRBD1 or TRBD2 (7 bases each). V was shortened by 4 bases and J by 4 bases, with 13 bases between the two germline ends. This CDR3 contains 14 residues. Per germline, CDR1 SGDLS and CDR2 YYNGEE. CDR3 DNA: TGTGCCAGCAGCACCGCAGGGGGGGCAGATACGCAGTATTTT. This encodes CASSTAGGADTQYF.

This clone was seen more than once but under ten times. The rearrangement joins TRBV5-1 to TRBJ2-7; 10 bases match TRBD1. The V and J ends lost 4 bases and 7 bases, in that order; junction bases with no gene match: 11. The length of the CDR3 is 15 residues. Germline lookup yields CDR1 SGHRS and CDR2 YFSETQ. The CDR3 DNA is TGCGCCAGCAGCCCCCCGGGACAGGGGTTAGGGGAGCAGTACTTC. It codes for CASSPPGQGLGEQYF.

The chain uses TRBV19 and TRBJ2-5, with TRBD2 matching 14 bases. Trimming removed 8 bases from V and 1 base from J; junction bases left unmatched: 3. Germline values: CDR1 LNHDA, CDR2 SQIVND (reference sequence). CDR3 length: 15 residues. Here the CDR3 DNA reads TGTGCCAGTGGCGGACTAGCGGGAGGCCAAGAGACCCAGTACTTC. Its translation: CASGGLAGGQETQYF.

V gene TRBV19 combines with J gene TRBJ2-2; 7 bases match TRBD2. V shed 6 bases, J shed 6 bases, and the junction held 7 bases outside the gene matches. The germline CDR1 and CDR2 sequences are LNHDA and SQIVND (reference sequence). There are 14 residues in the CDR3. The CDR3 sequence is CASSGTNRAGELFF. DNA of the CDR3: TGTGCCAGTAGCGGGACTAATCGGGCCGGGGAGCTGTTTTTT.

The chain joins TRBV7-9 to TRBJ2-1, with TRBD2 matching over 13 bases. V shed 4 bases and J 7 bases; nucleotides not matched to a gene: 7. This CDR3 has 16 amino acids. Germline CDR1 is SEHNR and CDR2 is FQNEAQ (reference sequence). The CDR3: CASSYGLAGAGNEQFF. The CDR3 DNA reads TGTGCCAGCAGCTATGGACTAGCGGGAGCGGGGAATGAGCAGTTCTTC.

The chain has TRBV11-2 and TRBJ2-2; 8 nucleotides agree with TRBD1. Trimming cost V 6 bases and J 6 bases; bases outside gene matches: 15. The CDR3 is 17 residues long. Germline CDR1 reads SGHAT; CDR2 reads FQNNGV. In DNA, the CDR3 is TGTGCCAGCAGGTTGTACAAACAGGGGGTTAGTCCCGGGGAGCTGTTTTTT. Translated: CASRLYKQGVSPGELFF.

The V call is TRBV4-2, the J call TRBJ2-5; TRBD2 aligns across 7 bases. The CDR3 has 14 amino acids. The V gene end was trimmed by 0 bases and the J gene end by 5 bases; junction bases not matched to a gene: 3. Germline CDR1 reads LGHNA; CDR2 reads YNFKEQ. This chain's CDR3 is CASSQDRTRETQYF. The CDR3 bases are TGTGCCAGCAGCCAAGATCGGACTAGGGAGACCCAGTACTTC.

J is TRBJ1-2 and V is TRBV6-1, with 7 bases lining up with TRBD1. This CDR3 contains 15 residues. The germline CDR1 and CDR2 sequences are MNHNS and SASEGT. V shed 0 bases and J 8 bases; nucleotides not matched to a gene: 9. The CDR3 region has the DNA TGTGCCAGCAGTGAAGCAGGACAGGTAATTGGCGGCTACACCTTC. Its translation: CASSEAGQVIGGYTF.

The rearrangement links TRBV23-1 to TRBJ1-2, with D possibly TRBD1 on 6 matching bases. TRBV23-1 is placed among ORFs of uncertain function. Deletions cut 3 bases from V and 6 bases from J, with 14 bases between. This CDR3 region has 14 residues. The CDR3 DNA reads as TGCGCCAGCAGTCACGGAGGGGGGCCGCATGGCTACACCTTC. Its translation is CASSHGGGPHGYTF.

The V call is TRBV5-1, the J call TRBJ2-7; TRBD2 is a possible D gene (6 bases). Per the germline V gene, CDR1 is SGHRS and CDR2 is YFSETQ. The CDR3 length is 15 residues. Trimming left V 7 bases short and J 6 bases short, with 23 bases between. CDR3 sequence (DNA): TGCGCCAGCTCCAATGCCGTAGGAGGGCCTTCCGAGCAGTACTTC. This codes for CASSNAVGGPSEQYF. The variable domain in full, completed from reference TRBV5-1 and TRBJ2-7, reads KAGVTQTPRYLIKTRGQQVTLSCSPISGHRSVSWYQQTPGQGLQFLFEYFSETQRNKGNFPGRFSGRQFSNSRSEMNVSTLELGDSALYLCASSNAVGGPSEQYFGPGTRLTVT.

This clone was observed a handful of times. This chain connects TRBV30 to TRBJ2-5, with TRBD1 matching over 7 bases. CDR3 size: 13 residues. Per germline, CDR1 GTSNPN and CDR2 SVGIG (reference sequence). Losses at the gene ends were 5 bases for V and 4 bases for J; bases not matched to a gene: 7. The CDR3 coding sequence is TGTGCCTGGGGGTCCACAGGGGTAGAGACCCAGTACTTC. Encoded protein: CAWGSTGVETQYF. The full variable domain, with the rest looked up from reference TRBV30 and TRBJ2-5, is SQTIHQWPATLVQPVGSPLSLECTVEGTSNPNLYWYRQAAGRGLQLLFYSVGIGQISSEVPQNLSASRPQDRQFILSSKKLLLSDSGFYLCAWGSTGVETQYFGPGTRLLVL.

This sequence joins TRBV6-1 and TRBJ2-1; 7 positions match TRBD2. Germline V gene data show CDR1 as MNHNS and CDR2 as SASEGT. This CDR3 contains 15 residues. V shed 6 bases, J shed 7 bases, and the junction held 12 bases outside the gene matches. CDR3 DNA: TGTGCCAGCAGAGTAAGGACTAGACCATGGAATGAGCAGTTCTTC. Translation gives CASRVRTRPWNEQFF.

This clone was counted a few times. The V and J genes are TRBV18 and TRBJ1-5, with D possibly being TRBD1 (5 bases). Between the trimmed V and J ends, which lost 3 bases and 4 bases, there was a span of 7 bases. This CDR3 region has 13 residues. Germline loops: CDR1 KGHSH, CDR2 LQKENI. CDR3 loop: CASSPGPNQPQHF. For the CDR3, the DNA is TGTGCCAGCTCACCGGGGCCTAATCAGCCCCAGCATTTT. Full variable domain (missing parts from reference TRBV18 and TRBJ1-5): NAGVMQNPRHLVRRRGQEARLRCSPMKGHSHVYWYRQLPEEGLKFMVYLQKENIIDESGMPKERFSAEFPKEGPSILRIQQVVRGDSAAYFCASSPGPNQPQHFGDGTRLSIL.

This chain uses TRBV7-2 with TRBJ2-4; tentative D call: TRBD1 (5 bases). The germline V gene encodes CDR1 SGHTA and CDR2 FQGNSA. Trimming pared 5 bases from V and 8 bases from J, leaving 19 bases between. The CDR3 has 15 amino acids. The CDR3 sequence: CASSQDKGSVDIQYF. CDR3 coding DNA: TGTGCCAGCAGCCAAGATAAGGGGTCCGTGGACATTCAGTACTTC.

The chain joins TRBV5-6 to TRBJ2-5; 9 nucleotides match TRBD2. Unmatched junction bases numbered 8, after V lost 3 bases and J lost 5 bases. CDR3 size: 15 residues. Germline V gene sequence: CDR1 SGHDT, CDR2 YYEEEE. CDR3 residues: CASSYSSGNTETQYF. The CDR3 DNA reads as TGTGCCAGCAGCTACTCTAGCGGGAATACGGAGACCCAGTACTTC.

The chain couples TRBV28 to TRBJ1-2; no clear D gene. V lost 0 bases, J lost 6 bases, and 2 bases lay in between. The CDR3 covers 11 residues. CDR1 MDHEN and CDR2 SYDVKM come from the germline V gene. CDR3 sequence: CASSLWDGYTF. CDR3 coding DNA: TGTGCCAGCAGTTTATGGGATGGCTACACCTTC.

This clone was seen a single time. This chain links TRBV14 with TRBJ2-3; 11 bases line up with TRBD1. V was clipped by 4 bases and J by 3 bases; unmatched bases: 3. The CDR3 extends over 15 amino acids. From germline, CDR1 is SGHDN and CDR2 FVKESK. The CDR3 DNA reads as TGTGCCAGCAGCCGTGGGGACAGGGGGACAGATACGCAGTATTTT. This gives the protein CASSRGDRGTDTQYF.

This clone was observed a few times. The V gene is TRBV6-1, the J gene TRBJ1-3, with unresolved D. The CDR3 runs to 18 residues. V lost 3 bases and J lost 5, with 23 bases in between. Germline V lookup: CDR1 MNHNS, CDR2 SASEGT. The CDR3 protein is CASSDPISSAVGRNTIYF. CDR3 sequence (DNA): TGTGCCAGCAGTGATCCAATATCGTCAGCCGTCGGTCGAAACACCATATATTTT.

In this sample, this clone turned up a few times. V is TRBV6-1 and J is TRBJ2-5; 15 bases align to TRBD2. This CDR3 spans 17 amino acids. Per the germline V gene, CDR1 is MNHNS and CDR2 is SASEGT. Trimming at V came to 3 bases and at J to 3 bases, leaving 5 bases not matched to a gene. CDR3: CASSDSGLAGGKETQYF. The CDR3 DNA sequence: TGTGCCAGCAGTGATTCAGGACTAGCGGGAGGGAAAGAGACCCAGTACTTC.

Only a few counts were recorded for this clone. J is TRBJ2-7 and V is TRBV2, with a possible D match to TRBD1 (5 bases). The V gene lost 5 bases and the J gene lost 0 bases, with 14 bases spanning the gap. The CDR3 covers 15 residues. CDR1 SNHLY and CDR2 FYNNEI come from the germline V gene. CDR3 sequence: CASSPDTSSSYEQYF. Here the CDR3 DNA reads TGTGCCAGCAGTCCGGACACCTCGAGCTCCTACGAGCAGTACTTC.

V and J are TRBV27 and TRBJ1-3; a weak D match, TRBD1 (5 bases). This CDR3 is built from 12 residues. The V gene's germline CDR1 is MNHEY and CDR2 SMNVEV (reference sequence). Trimming removed 9 bases at V and 8 bases at J, with 14 bases between. The CDR3 DNA sequence: TGTGCCAGAAGGGACCGGGGACACACCATATATTTT. Encoded protein: CARRDRGHTIYF.

The chain joins TRBV21-1 to TRBJ2-3; the table's TRBD2 call for D was not verified on the DNA. TRBV21-1 is designated a pseudogene. The CDR3 consists of 22 residues. As DNA, the CDR3 is TGTGCCAGCAGCAAAGGCCCCTGGCCCGCCGTGGTGCGCGGGAGTTACACAGATACGCAGTATTTT. Its protein product is CASSKGPWPAVVRGSYTDTQYF.

V and J are TRBV2 and TRBJ1-4, with D perhaps matching TRBD1 (6 bases). This CDR3 is 14 amino acids long. The V gene's germline CDR1 is SNHLY and CDR2 FYNNEI. Between the trimmed V and J ends, which lost 7 bases and 2 bases, there was a span of 11 bases. In DNA, the CDR3 is TGTGCCAGCACTTCCGGGGGCACTAATGAAAAACTGTTTTTT. The encoded protein is CASTSGGTNEKLFF.

This chain uses TRBV29-1 with TRBJ2-7; D remains ambiguous. The V end lost 3 bases, the J end lost 4 bases, and 7 bases lay between the germline ends. CDR3 length equals 11 residues. CDR1 and CDR2 (germline): SQVTM, ANQGSEA. The CDR3 DNA sequence: TGCAGCGTTGAGGCAGGATACGAGCAGTACTTC. Translation gives CSVEAGYEQYF.